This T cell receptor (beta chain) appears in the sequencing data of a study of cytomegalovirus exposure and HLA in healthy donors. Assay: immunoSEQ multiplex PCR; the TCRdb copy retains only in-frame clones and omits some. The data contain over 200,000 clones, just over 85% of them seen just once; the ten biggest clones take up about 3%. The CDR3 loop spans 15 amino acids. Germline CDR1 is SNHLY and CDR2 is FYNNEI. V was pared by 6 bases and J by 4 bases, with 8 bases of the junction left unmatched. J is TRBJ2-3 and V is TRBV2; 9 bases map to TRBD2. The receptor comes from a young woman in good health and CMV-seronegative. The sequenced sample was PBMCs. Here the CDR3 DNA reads TGTGCCAGCAGGCTGGGGACTAGCAATTCAGATACGCAGTATTTT. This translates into CASRLGTSNSDTQYF.